The rows below give T cell receptor beta chains drawn from one sample of a study of blood T cell repertoires in COVID-19. TCRdb's table, derived via immunoSEQ multiplex PCR, lists solely in-frame clones and lacks some. This sample carries 150,000 or so clones, 87% of them seen once, and the ten largest clones take about 1.2%. Specimen: PBMCs or T cells enriched from blood (not recorded which). The receptors were gathered from a human donor with acute COVID-19. The donor label of this sample is uncertain. The CDR3 runs from the conserved cysteine through the conserved F or W. D genes are given only for firm matches.

d_gene	v_gene	CDR3aa
NA	TRBV10-2	CASSLTGITEAFF
TRBD1	TRBV19	CASSTKQGAPYNEQFF
TRBD2	TRBV7-2	CASGGGGETQYF
TRBD1	TRBV9	CASSDDRVLGSPLHF
NA	TRBV2	CASSDSGFTGHTEAFF
NA	TRBV5-5	CASSLETAYEQYF
NA	TRBV12-3/TRBV12-4	CASSPLLNTEAFF
TRBD2	TRBV6-1	CASSVIGLAGYNEQFF
NA	TRBV12-3/TRBV12-4	CASARGQETQYF
NA	TRBV19	CASSLRQLNTGELFF
TRBD1	TRBV11-2	CASSLAQGVEQFF
TRBD2	TRBV7-8	CASSLRLAGGPLTDTQYF
NA	TRBV4-1	CASSQGSSYEQYF
TRBD1	TRBV20-1	CSASIPLTGGIGYGYTF
NA	TRBV4-3	CASSQDGGGTDTQYF